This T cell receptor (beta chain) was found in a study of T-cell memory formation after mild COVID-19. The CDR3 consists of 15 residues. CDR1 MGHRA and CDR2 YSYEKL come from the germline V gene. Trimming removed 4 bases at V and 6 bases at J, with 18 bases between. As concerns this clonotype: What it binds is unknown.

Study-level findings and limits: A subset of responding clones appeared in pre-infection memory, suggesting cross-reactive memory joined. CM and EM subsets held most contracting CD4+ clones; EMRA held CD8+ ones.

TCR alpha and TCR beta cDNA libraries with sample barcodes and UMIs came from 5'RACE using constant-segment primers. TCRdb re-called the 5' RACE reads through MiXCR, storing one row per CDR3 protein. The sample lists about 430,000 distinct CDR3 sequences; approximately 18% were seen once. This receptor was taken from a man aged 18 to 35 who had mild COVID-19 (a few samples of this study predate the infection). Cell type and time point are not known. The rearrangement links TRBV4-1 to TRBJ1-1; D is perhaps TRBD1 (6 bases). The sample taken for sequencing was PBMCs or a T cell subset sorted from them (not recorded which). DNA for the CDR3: TGCGCCAGCAGCCCCCGCGGGGGGCGCGGGGCTGAAGCTTTCTTT. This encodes CASSPRGGRGAEAFF.